This entry is about one T cell receptor beta chain. This clonotype was seen ten or more times. What this receptor recognizes is not known. The sample holds no much larger clone one base away, and base qualities are not on file. This specimen's treatment or condition label, interpreted: live attenuated yellow fever vaccine strain. At each blood-draw timepoint, two biological replicates of bulk PBMCs were collected. A standard Ficoll-Paque protocol was used to isolate PBMCs from peripheral blood. RNA was extracted with TriZol from bulk PBMCs, CD4 and CD8 fractions, and dextramer-positive and dextramer-negative fractions. The data were taken from a study of T cells after yellow fever vaccination (dated by TCRdb to about 2019). Notes on the research overall: The SMART-Seq v4 Ultra Low Input RNA kit was used to prepare libraries from fractions with low cell numbers. Blood was drawn at multiple timepoints before and after primary and secondary immunization, with bulk PBMC replicates and cell subsets isolated. To follow T-cell clones before and after primary and booster YFV17D yellow fever vaccination, bulk TCR alpha and beta repertoires were sequenced over time. The cohort comprised two healthy male donors, one aged 18 to 30 and one aged 30 to 40 years.

Deletion took 7 bases off V and 2 bases off J, with a span of 17 bases between the germline ends. For CDR1 and CDR2, the germline V gene lists ENHRY and SYGVKD. The CDR3 spans 16 residues, from the cysteine through the phenylalanine. The sequence is cut down to CDR3 DNA, 48 bases in frame from base 1. The sequencing machine was an Illumina NovaSeq 6000. TCR cDNA was made using 5'RACE template switching, a step that added a universal primer site and unique molecular identifiers. cDNA synthesis was primed from both the TCR alpha and TCR beta constant segments. Libraries were amplified in two PCR steps, with sample barcodes and sequencing adapters added in the second step. Sequencing of libraries was performed on Illumina HiSeq 2500 (2x100 bp) or NovaSeq (2x150 bp). In the paper's pipeline: MIGEC handled demultiplexing of reads and collapsing into UMI consensus sequences, while MiXCR performed V(D)J alignment. Using edgeR on replicate PBMC samples, clonotypes were called vaccine-responding if FDR was below 0.01 and the log2 fold change was above 5 up to day 15. Each bulk clonotype was labeled CD4 or CD8 based on which sequenced repertoire, CD4 or CD8, contained the clonotype at higher abundance. The public sequencing data were trimmed at Q25 with fastp and processed into clonotypes with MiXCR by TCRdb, which kept only in-frame beta chains. One record per CDR3 amino acid sequence lists the most common genes and DNA. TCRdb, rather than the study authors, made the V and J calls. The sample data list about 320,000 distinct CDR3 sequences, and 3.5% to 5% of these were observed just once. In total, the top ten clones hold just under 20% of the sample.

Study-wide conclusions, independent of this receptor: Because the study included only a couple of donors, the extent to which the findings can be generalized is limited. Computational filtering was needed because FACS-sorted repertoires could contain abundant contaminating clonotypes from the bulk population. The secondary T-cell response was found to be weaker but faster than the primary response, with a peak reached on day 5 rather than on day 15. After the booster, most of the clones that had expanded following primary vaccination were detected again (around 95% of CD4 and 80% to 90% of CD8), which suggests that memory was broadly maintained. A small share of clonotypes occurred in both CD4 and CD8 compartments, likely arising from convergent recombination.

This TCR derives from a young man who received the YFV17D yellow fever vaccine. The chain is assembled from TRBV10-3 and TRBJ2-2; D gene: possibly TRBD2, on 5 matching bases. Sequenced material: PBMCs, taken 15 days after the yellow fever booster vaccination. The nucleotide sequence is given as TGTGCCATCACCGTCGGAGGACCGCTCAACACCGGGGAGCTGTTTTTT. Translated, this gives CAITVGGPLNTGELFF.